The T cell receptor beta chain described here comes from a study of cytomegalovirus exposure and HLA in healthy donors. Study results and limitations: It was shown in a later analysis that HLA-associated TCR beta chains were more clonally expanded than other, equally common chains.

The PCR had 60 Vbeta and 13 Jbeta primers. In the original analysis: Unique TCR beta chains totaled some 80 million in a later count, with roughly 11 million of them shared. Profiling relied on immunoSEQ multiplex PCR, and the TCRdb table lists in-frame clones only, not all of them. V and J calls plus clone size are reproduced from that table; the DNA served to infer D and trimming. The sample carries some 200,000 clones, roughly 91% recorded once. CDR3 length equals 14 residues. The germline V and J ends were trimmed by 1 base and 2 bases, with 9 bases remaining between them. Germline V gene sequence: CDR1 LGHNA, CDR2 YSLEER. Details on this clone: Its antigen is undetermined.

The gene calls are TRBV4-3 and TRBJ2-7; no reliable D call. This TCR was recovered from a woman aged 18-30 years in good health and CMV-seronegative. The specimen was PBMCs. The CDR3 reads CASSQGLDTYEQYF. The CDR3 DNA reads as TGCGCCAGCAGCCAAGGGCTAGATACCTACGAGCAGTACTTC.